This T cell receptor (beta chain) appears in the sequencing data of a study of blood T cells in healthy people across ages. Together with a sample-barcoded 5' primer, a J-beta primer mix was included in a second PCR lasting about 7 to 12 cycles. TCRdb re-derived calls from the 5' RACE reads in MiXCR, one entry per CDR3 protein. The table has 700,000 or so distinct CDR3 sequences, about 20% seen once; the top ten hold roughly 22%. Germline V lookup: CDR1 SQVTM, CDR2 ANQGSEA. CDR3 length: 15 amino acids. With 7 bases removed from V and 0 bases from J, the gap between germline ends came to 17 bases. V and J are TRBV29-1 and TRBJ2-3; either TRBD1 or TRBD2 may supply D (6 bases each). Sequencing used blood. This sequence was found in a man between 65 and 80 years old in good health. CDR3 sequence reads: CSAGARGASTDTQYF. The CDR3 nucleotides read TGCAGCGCCGGTGCTAGGGGGGCGAGCACAGATACGCAGTATTTT.